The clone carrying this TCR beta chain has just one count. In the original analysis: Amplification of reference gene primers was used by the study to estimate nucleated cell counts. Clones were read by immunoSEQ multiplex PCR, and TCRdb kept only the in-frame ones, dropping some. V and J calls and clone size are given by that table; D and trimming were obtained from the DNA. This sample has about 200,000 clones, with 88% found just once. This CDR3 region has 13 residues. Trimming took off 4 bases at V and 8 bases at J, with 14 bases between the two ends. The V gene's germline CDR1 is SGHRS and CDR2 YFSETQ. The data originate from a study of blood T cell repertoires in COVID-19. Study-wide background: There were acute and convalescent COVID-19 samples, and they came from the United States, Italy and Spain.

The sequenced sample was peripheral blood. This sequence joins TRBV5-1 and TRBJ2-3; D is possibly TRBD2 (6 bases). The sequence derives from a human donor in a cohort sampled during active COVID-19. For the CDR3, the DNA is TGCGCCAGCAGCCTCCAGGAGGGCGGTACGCAGTATTTT. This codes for CASSLQEGGTQYF.